The present TCR beta chain was sequenced within a study of T cells after posttransplantation cyclophosphamide (dated by TCRdb to about 2016). Regarding the study in general: Using TRB sequencing, the study followed how the T cell repertoire reconstituted after myeloablative bone marrow transplantation in which posttransplantation cyclophosphamide served as GVHD prophylaxis. Antigen receptor sequencing was done on samples from some 34 PTCy-treated patients and from some 15 related bone marrow donors of those patients. Public TRB sequences were checked against a database of over 3,000 sequences associated with responses to pathogens, tumor antigens, self-antigens and alloantigens. TRA and TRB clonality were tightly correlated in about 10 samples, so subsequent TCR analyses focused on TRB only. Blood from all 35 or so PTCy patients who had 1-year posttransplant specimens underwent TRB sequencing. Up to 3 additional blood samples from 2 to 5.2 years after transplant were also TRB-sequenced in 3 patients, as was pretransplant blood from several patients.

Notes on this clone: It lacks a known antigen. It has no much larger one-base neighbor in the sample; base qualities were not kept.

For CDR1 and CDR2, the germline V gene (reference sequence) lists MNHEY and SMNVEV. Including cysteine and phenylalanine, the CDR3 has 17 amino acids. This entry keeps only the CDR3 DNA: 51 bases, framed from base 1. V loses 8 bases, J loses 1 base, and the germline ends lie 18 bases apart. Interpreted using the paper, the treatment or condition label stands for: high-dose cyclophosphamide on days +3 and +4 as single-agent GVHD prophylaxis. Patients in the PTCy group got busulfan and fludarabine conditioning, a marrow graft from a related or unrelated donor, and cyclophosphamide on days +3 and +4. The PTCy-treated patients were enrolled in a prospective multi-institutional clinical trial. Mononuclear cells from peripheral blood and bone marrow were separated by Ficoll-Hypaque density centrifugation and then cryopreserved. TRB sequencing used genomic DNA with the immunoSEQ assay at survey resolution or the hsTCRB kit. The paper's processing steps were these. Initial read processing used immunoSEQ software, and repertoire analyses used the LymphoSeq R package. Clonality was computed as 1 minus normalized Shannon entropy; Gini coefficient was also calculated for each TRB dataset. Phenotypes of unsorted samples were inferred by mapping TRB sequences from sorted subsets of the recipient or donor onto unsorted samples of the same recipient. In its TCRdb copy, this immuneACCESS table keeps in-frame sequences only and misses some clones. Where compared with another copy, unresolved V genes explain less than half of these, and the others have no known cause. That table supplies the V and J calls and clone size; D and trimming were determined from the DNA. For this sample the table gives 35,000 to 50,000 clones, of which about 90% were detected only once. Together, the top ten hold less than 2.5% of the sample.

Here is what the overall study found, with its caveats: Across 45 or so patients, recipient CMV seropositivity and CMV reactivation were highly associated with TRB clonality; PTCy diversity was similar to CNI/methotrexate controls. The TRB repertoires of T cells infiltrating skin or the GI tract showed only limited overlap with the TRB repertoires found in blood. Donor-recipient similarity was low at 1-2 months but increased during the first year, and donor CD8+ memory clones often dominated later blood repertoires.

This TCR came from a male patient aged 55-69 years who received an allogeneic stem cell transplant from a related donor and was CMV-positive. After a transplant, some of the T cells may come from the graft donor. The rearrangement joined TRBV27 to TRBJ2-6; the best D guess is TRBD1, with 5 bases matching. The source material was PBMCs, sampled around 63 days after allogeneic stem cell transplant with posttransplant cyclophosphamide. The nucleotide sequence reads TGTGCCAGCGGGGCCAGGATTGGCTCTTCTGGGGCCAACGTCCTGACTTTC. Its protein is CASGARIGSSGANVLTF. The variable domain in full, with residues beyond the CDR3 obtained from the reference TRBV27 and TRBJ2-6 genes, is EAQVTQNPRYLITVTGKKLTVTCSQNMNHEYMSWYRQDPGLGLRQIYYSMNVEVTDKGDVPEGYKVSRKEKRNFPLILESPSPNQTSLYFCASGARIGSSGANVLTFGAGSRLTVL.